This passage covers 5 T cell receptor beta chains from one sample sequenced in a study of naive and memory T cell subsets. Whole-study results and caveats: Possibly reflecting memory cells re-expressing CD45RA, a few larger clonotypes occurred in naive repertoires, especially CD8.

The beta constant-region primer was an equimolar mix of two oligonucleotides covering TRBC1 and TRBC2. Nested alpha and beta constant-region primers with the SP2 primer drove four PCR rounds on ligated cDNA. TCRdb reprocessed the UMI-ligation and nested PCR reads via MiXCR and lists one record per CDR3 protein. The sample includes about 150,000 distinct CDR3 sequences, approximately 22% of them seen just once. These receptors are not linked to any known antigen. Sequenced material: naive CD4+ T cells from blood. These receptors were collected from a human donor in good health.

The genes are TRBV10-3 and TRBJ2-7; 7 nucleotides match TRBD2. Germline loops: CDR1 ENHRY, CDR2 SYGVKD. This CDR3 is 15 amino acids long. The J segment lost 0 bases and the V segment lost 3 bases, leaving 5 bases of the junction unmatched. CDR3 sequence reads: CAISDRRTSSYEQYF. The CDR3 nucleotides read TGTGCCATCAGTGATCGAAGGACTAGCTCCTACGAGCAGTACTTC.

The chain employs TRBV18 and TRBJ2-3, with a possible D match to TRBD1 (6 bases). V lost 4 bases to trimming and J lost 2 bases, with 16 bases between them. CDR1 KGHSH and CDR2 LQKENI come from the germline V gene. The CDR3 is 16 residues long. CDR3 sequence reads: CASSRSDRTYTDTQYF. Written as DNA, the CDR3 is TGTGCCAGCTCACGGTCCGACAGGACATACACAGATACGCAGTATTTT.

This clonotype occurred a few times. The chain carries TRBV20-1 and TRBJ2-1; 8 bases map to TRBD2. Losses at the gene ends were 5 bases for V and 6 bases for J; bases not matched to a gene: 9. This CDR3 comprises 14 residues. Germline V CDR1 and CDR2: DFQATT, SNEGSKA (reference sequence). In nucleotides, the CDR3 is TGCAGTGCTGCGGGGGGCCCTAATGTCAATGAGCAGTTCTTC. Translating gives CSAAGGPNVNEQFF.

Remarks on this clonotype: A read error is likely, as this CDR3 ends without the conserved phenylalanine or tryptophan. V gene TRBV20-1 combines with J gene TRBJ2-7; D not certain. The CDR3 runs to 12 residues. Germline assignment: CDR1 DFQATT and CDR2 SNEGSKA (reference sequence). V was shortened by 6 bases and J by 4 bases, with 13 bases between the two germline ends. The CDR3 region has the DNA TGCAGTGCAATCCGGTGGCAATACGAGCAGTACTTG. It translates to CSAIRWQYEQYL.

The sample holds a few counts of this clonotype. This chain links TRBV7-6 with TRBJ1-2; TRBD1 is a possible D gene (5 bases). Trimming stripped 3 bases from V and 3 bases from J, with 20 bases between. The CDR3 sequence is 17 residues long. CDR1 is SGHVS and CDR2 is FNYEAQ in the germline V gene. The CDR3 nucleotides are TGTGCCAGCAGCTTTGCATTAGGGGCCAGGGTGGACTATGGCTACACCTTC. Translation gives CASSFALGARVDYGYTF.